This T cell receptor (beta chain) is drawn from a study of cytomegalovirus exposure and HLA in healthy donors. Points from the study as a whole: For TCR beta chains, V- and J-gene trimming was later linked to a missense DCLRE1C variant.

PCR was performed using 60 Vbeta and 13 Jbeta primers. Clones were read by immunoSEQ multiplex PCR, and TCRdb kept only the in-frame ones, dropping some. The table includes 55,000 to 75,000 clones, 65% to 80% detected once. Comments on this clone: What it recognizes is unknown.

The CDR3 has 16 amino acids. Germline values: CDR1 SGHAT, CDR2 FQNNGV. Source material: PBMCs. This chain links TRBV11-2 with TRBJ2-5; the D is unclear. The DNA end favors TRBJ2-7, so the J call may be wrong. The TCR originated in a man aged 35 to 55 in good health and CMV-seropositive. CDR3 region: CASSLVETLASYEQYF. Written as DNA, the CDR3 is TGTGCCAGCAGCTTAGTTGAGACATTGGCTTCCTACGAGCAGTACTTC.